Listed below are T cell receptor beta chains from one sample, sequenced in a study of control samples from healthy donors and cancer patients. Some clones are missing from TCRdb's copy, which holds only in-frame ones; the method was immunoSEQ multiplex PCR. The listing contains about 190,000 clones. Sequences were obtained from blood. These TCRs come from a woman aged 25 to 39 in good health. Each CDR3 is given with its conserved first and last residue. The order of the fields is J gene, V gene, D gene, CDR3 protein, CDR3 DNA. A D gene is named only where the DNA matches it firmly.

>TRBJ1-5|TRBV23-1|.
CASSRKALCWGQPQHF
TGCGCCAGCAGCCGTAAAGCCCTCTGTTGGGGTCAGCCCCAGCATTTT
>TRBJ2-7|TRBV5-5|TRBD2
CASSWGGGSYEQYF
TGTGCCAGCAGCTGGGGGGGAGGGAGCTACGAGCAGTACTTC
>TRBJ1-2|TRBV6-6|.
CASRGRGRGSTYGYTF
TGTGCCAGCAGGGGACGCGGCAGGGGAAGTACCTATGGCTACACCTTC
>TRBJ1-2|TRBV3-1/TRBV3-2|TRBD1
CASSQGQGGGGYTF
TGTGCCAGCAGCCAAGGACAGGGCGGGGGGGGCTACACCTTC
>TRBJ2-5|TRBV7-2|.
CASSLVDETQYF
TGTGCCAGCAGCTTAGTTGACGAGACCCAGTACTTC
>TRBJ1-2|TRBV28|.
CASTPRHRPNGYTF
TGTGCCAGCACCCCCCGGCACAGGCCGAACGGCTACACCTTC
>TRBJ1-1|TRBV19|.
CASSTLPGVGAFF
TGTGCCAGTAGCACTCTTCCGGGGGTTGGAGCTTTCTTT
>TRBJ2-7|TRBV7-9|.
CASSSTYEQYF
TGTGCCAGCAGCTCTACCTACGAGCAGTACTTC
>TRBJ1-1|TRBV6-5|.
CASTGAPMNTEAFF
TGTGCCAGCACAGGGGCGCCTATGAACACTGAAGCTTTCTTT
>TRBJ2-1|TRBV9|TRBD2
CASGPGTSGGPSNEQFF
TGTGCCAGCGGCCCCGGGACTAGCGGGGGGCCGTCAAATGAGCAGTTCTTC
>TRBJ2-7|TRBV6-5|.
CASSYSGPREQYF
TGTGCCAGCAGTTACTCGGGACCCCGGGAGCAGTACTTC
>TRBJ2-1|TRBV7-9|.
CASSLGTANEQFF
TGTGCCAGCAGCTTAGGGACAGCGAATGAGCAGTTCTTC
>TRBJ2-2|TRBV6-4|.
CASRRGAGGDTGELFF
TGTGCCAGCAGACGAGGGGCAGGAGGGGACACCGGGGAGCTGTTTTTT
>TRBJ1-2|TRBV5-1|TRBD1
CASSPGTETNYGYTF
TGCGCCAGCAGTCCCGGGACAGAGACTAACTATGGCTACACCTTC
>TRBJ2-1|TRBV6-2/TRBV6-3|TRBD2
CASSLIAGGLGNEQFF
TGTGCCAGCAGTTTAATAGCGGGGGGGCTTGGCAATGAGCAGTTCTTC
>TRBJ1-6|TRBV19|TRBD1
CASRAPGGRRNSPLHF
TGTGCCAGTAGGGCCCCAGGGGGGCGGCGTAATTCACCCCTCCACTTT
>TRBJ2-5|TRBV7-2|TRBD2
CASSWGGGLRETQYF
TGTGCCAGCAGCTGGGGGGGAGGACTCAGAGAGACCCAGTACTTC
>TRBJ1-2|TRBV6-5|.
CASSYGRGYYGYTF
TGTGCCAGCAGTTACGGCAGGGGTTACTATGGCTACACCTTC
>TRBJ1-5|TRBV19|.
CASSTGRGRAQHF
TGTGCCAGTAGTACAGGTCGGGGTCGGGCCCAGCATTTT
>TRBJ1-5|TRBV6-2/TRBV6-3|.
CASSYRRVYQPQHF
TGTGCCAGCAGTTACCGCAGGGTTTACCAGCCCCAGCATTTT
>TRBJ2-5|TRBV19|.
CASSGRQETQYF
TGTGCCAGTAGTGGGCGACAAGAGACCCAGTACTTC
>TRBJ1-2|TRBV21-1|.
CASSKSANPGYTF
TGTGCCAGCAGCAAATCCGCGAACCCGGGCTACACCTTC
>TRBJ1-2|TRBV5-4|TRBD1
CASSTGGTANYGYTF
TGTGCCAGCAGCACAGGGGGGACGGCTAACTATGGCTACACCTTC
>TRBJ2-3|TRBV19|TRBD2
CASSNGLVGDF
TGTGCCAGTAGTAACGGACTAGTGGGGGATTTT
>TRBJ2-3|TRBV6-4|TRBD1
CASSEQGWTDTQYF
TGTGCCAGCAGTGAACAGGGGTGGACAGATACGCAGTATTTT
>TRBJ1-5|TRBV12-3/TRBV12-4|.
CASTLRINQPQHF
TGTGCCAGCACCCTCCGGATTAATCAGCCCCAGCATTTT
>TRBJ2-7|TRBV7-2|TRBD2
CASSLGPPSGGAYEQYF
TGTGCCAGCAGCTTAGGCCCCCCGAGCGGGGGGGCCTACGAGCAGTACTTC
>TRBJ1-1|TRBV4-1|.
CASSFTGSGTEAFF
TGCGCCAGCAGCTTCACAGGGTCGGGCACTGAAGCTTTCTTT
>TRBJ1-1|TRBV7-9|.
CASTTGGLGGTEAFF
TGTGCCAGCACCACGGGGGGCCTGGGGGGCACTGAAGCTTTCTTT
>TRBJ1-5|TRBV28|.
CASRAGQNNQPQHF
TGTGCCAGCAGGGCAGGGCAAAACAATCAGCCCCAGCATTTT
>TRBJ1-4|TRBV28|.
CASSLTGVGNEKLFF
TGTGCCAGCAGTCTGACTGGGGTAGGGAACGAAAAACTGTTTTTT
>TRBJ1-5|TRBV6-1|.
CASRGRLGQPQHF
TGTGCCAGCAGGGGCCGGTTAGGTCAGCCCCAGCATTTT
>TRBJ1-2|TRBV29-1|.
CSVEFKGDTSNYGYTF
TGCAGCGTTGAATTCAAAGGGGACACCTCTAACTATGGCTACACCTTC
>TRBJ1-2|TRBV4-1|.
CASSQAPRDTHYGYTF
TGCGCCAGCAGCCAGGCCCCGCGGGACACACACTATGGCTACACCTTC
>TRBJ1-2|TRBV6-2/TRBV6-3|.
CASSPAAAYGYTF
TGTGCCAGCAGCCCAGCGGCCGCCTATGGCTACACCTTC
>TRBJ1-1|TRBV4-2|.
CASSQEIGGVSEAFF
TGTGCCAGCAGCCAAGAAATCGGAGGGGTCTCTGAAGCTTTCTTT
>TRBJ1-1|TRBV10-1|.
CASSEVGRSEAFF
TGCGCCAGCAGTGAGGTTGGGCGTAGTGAAGCTTTCTTT
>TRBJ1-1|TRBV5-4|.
CASSSFRAGIGNTEAFF
TGTGCCAGCAGCTCCTTTCGGGCCGGGATAGGGAACACTGAAGCTTTCTTT
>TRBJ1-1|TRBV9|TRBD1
CASSPRRTGRSEAFF
TGTGCCAGCAGCCCCCGGAGGACAGGGAGATCCGAAGCTTTCTTT
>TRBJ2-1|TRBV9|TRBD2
CASIRLAGGYNEQFF
TGTGCCAGCATACGCCTAGCGGGGGGTTACAATGAGCAGTTCTTC
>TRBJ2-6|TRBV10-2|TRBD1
CASSGQGSGANVLTF
TGCGCCAGCAGCGGACAGGGCTCTGGGGCCAACGTCCTGACTTTC
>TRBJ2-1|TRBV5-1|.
CASSLAKSLTVNEQFF
TGCGCCAGCAGCTTGGCCAAATCGTTAACGGTCAATGAGCAGTTCTTC
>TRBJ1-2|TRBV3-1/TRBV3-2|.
CASSQGANQGGYTF
TGTGCCAGCAGCCAAGGTGCCAATCAAGGTGGCTACACCTTC
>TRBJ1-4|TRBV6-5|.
CASNVGQSFNEKLFF
TGTGCCAGCAACGTGGGACAAAGTTTTAATGAAAAACTGTTTTTT
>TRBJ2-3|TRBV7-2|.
CASSLKVDTQYF
TGTGCCAGCAGCTTAAAGGTAGATACGCAGTATTTT